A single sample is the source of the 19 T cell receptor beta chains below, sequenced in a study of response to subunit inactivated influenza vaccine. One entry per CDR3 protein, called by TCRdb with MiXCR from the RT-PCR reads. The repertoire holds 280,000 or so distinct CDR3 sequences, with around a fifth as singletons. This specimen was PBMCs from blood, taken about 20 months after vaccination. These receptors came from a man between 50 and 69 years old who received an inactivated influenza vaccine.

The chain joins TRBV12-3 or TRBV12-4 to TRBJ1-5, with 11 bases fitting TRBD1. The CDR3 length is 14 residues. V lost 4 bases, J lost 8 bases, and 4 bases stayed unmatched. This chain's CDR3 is CASSYRDRGEPQHF. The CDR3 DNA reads TGTGCCAGCAGTTACCGGGACAGGGGGGAGCCCCAGCATTTT.

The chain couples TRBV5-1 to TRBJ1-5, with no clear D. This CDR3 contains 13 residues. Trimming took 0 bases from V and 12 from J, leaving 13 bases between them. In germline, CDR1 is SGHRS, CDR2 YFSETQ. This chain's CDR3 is CASSLALGHHQHF. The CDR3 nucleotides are TGCGCCAGCAGCTTGGCCCTAGGGCACCACCAGCATTTT. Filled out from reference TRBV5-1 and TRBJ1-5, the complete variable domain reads KAGVTQTPRYLIKTRGQQVTLSCSPISGHRSVSWYQQTPGQGLQFLFEYFSETQRNKGNFPGRFSGRQFSNSRSEMNVSTLELGDSALYLCASSLALGHHQHFGDGTRLSIL.

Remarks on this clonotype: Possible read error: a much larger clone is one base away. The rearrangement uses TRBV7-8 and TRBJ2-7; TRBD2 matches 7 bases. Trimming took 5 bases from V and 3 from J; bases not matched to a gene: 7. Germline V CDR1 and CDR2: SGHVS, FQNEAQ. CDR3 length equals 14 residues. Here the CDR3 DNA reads TGTGCCAGCAGCCCCGGGGCTAGCGGCTACGAGCAGTACTTC. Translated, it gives CASSPGASGYEQYF.

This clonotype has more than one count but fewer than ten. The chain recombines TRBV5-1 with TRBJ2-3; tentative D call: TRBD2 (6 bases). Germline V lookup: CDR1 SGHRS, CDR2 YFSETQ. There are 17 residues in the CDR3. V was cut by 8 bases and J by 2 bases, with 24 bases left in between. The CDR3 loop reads CASRGGVDRAHTDTQYF. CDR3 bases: TGCGCCAGTAGAGGCGGGGTCGATAGGGCACACACAGATACGCAGTATTTT.

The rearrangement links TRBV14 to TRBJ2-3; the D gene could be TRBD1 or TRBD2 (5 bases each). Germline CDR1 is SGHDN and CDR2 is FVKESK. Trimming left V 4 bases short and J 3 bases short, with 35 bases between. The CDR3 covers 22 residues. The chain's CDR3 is CASSPWRNGRSGSGWGTDTQYF. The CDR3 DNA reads TGTGCCAGCAGCCCTTGGCGAAACGGAAGATCGGGCTCAGGCTGGGGGACAGATACGCAGTATTTT. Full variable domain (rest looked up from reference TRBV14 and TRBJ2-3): EAGVTQFPSHSVIEKGQTVTLRCDPISGHDNLYWYRRVMGKEIKFLLHFVKESKQDESGMPNNRFLAERTGGTYSTLKVQPAELEDSGVYFCASSPWRNGRSGSGWGTDTQYFGPGTRLTVL.

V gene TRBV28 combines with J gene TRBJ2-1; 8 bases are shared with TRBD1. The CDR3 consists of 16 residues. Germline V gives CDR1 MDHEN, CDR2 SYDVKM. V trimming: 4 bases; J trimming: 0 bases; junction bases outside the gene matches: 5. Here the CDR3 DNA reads TGTGCCAGCAGTTCATGGACAGGGAGCTCCTACAATGAGCAGTTCTTC. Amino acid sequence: CASSSWTGSSYNEQFF.

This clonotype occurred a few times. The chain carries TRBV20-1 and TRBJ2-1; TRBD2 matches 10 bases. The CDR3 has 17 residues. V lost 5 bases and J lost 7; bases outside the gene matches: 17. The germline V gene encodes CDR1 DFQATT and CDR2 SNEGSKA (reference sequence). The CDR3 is CSASDRPSGSSVNEQFF. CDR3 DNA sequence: TGCAGTGCTTCCGACCGGCCTAGCGGGAGCTCTGTAAATGAGCAGTTCTTC.

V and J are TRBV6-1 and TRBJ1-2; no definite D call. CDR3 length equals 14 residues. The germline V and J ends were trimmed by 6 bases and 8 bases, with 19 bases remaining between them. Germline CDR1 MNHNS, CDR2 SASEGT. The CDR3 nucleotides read TGTGCCAGCAGCCCAGAGGAGTTACACGGGGGCTACACCTTC. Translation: CASSPEELHGGYTF.

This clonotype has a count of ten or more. The CDR3 nucleotides read TGCGCCAGCAGCCAAGAATGGAGGCGGGGCGCAGCCAAAAACATTCAGTACTTC. This gives the protein CASSQEWRRGAAKNIQYF. The V call is TRBV4-3, the J call TRBJ2-4, with TRBD2 as a possible D gene (6 bases). Germline CDR1 is LGHNA and CDR2 is YSLEER. The CDR3 runs 18 residues. Trimming pared 0 bases from V and 0 bases from J, leaving 15 bases between.

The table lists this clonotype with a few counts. CDR3 amino acids: CASSQEPGTPLHF. As DNA, the CDR3 is TGCGCCAGCAGCCAAGAACCCGGGACACCCCTCCACTTT. The chain couples TRBV4-3 to TRBJ1-6, with unresolved D. The CDR3 length is 13 residues. V lost 0 bases and J 11 bases, leaving 8 bases between the germline ends. Germline-derived CDR1 and CDR2 are LGHNA and YSLEER.

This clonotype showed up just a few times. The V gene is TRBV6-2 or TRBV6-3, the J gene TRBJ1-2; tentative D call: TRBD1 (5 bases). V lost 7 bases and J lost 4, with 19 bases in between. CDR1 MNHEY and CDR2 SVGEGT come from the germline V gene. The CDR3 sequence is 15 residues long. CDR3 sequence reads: CASTLTLTDSYGYTF. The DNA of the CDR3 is TGTGCCAGCACCCTCACCCTGACAGATTCCTATGGCTACACCTTC.

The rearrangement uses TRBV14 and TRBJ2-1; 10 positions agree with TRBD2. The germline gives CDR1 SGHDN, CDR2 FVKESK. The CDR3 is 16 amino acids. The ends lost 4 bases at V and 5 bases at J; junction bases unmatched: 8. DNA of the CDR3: TGTGCCAGCAGCCTCTGGGCTAGCGGGGGAGACAATGAGCAGTTCTTC. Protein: CASSLWASGGDNEQFF.

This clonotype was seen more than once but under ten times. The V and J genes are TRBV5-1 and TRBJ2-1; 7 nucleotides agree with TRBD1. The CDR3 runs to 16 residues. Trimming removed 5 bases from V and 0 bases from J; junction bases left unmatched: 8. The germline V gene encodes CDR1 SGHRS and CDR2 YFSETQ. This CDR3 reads CASRPTPGGSYNEQFF. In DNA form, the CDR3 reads TGCGCCAGCAGGCCAACCCCAGGGGGCTCCTACAATGAGCAGTTCTTC. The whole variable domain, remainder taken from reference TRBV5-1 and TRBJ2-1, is KAGVTQTPRYLIKTRGQQVTLSCSPISGHRSVSWYQQTPGQGLQFLFEYFSETQRNKGNFPGRFSGRQFSNSRSEMNVSTLELGDSALYLCASRPTPGGSYNEQFFGPGTRLTVL.

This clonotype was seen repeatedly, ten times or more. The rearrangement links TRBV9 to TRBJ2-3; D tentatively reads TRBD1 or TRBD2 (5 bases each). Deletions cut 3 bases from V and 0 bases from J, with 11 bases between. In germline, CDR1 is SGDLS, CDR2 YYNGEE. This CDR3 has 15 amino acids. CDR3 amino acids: CASSEGTFSTDTQYF. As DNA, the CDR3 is TGTGCCAGCAGCGAGGGGACCTTCAGCACAGATACGCAGTATTTT.

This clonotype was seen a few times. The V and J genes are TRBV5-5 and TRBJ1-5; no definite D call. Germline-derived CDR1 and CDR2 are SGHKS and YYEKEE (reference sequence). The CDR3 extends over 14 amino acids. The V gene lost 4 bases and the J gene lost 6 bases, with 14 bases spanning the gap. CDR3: CASSRIAGSQPQHF. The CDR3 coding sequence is TGTGCCAGCAGCCGGATCGCAGGAAGTCAGCCCCAGCATTTT.

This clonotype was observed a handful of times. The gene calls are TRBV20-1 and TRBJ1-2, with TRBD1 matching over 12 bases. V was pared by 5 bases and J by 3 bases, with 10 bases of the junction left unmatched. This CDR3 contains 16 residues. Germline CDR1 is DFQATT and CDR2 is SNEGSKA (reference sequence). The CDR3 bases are TGCAGTGCTTACCGGGACAGGGGGCGACAATACTATGGCTACACCTTC. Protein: CSAYRDRGRQYYGYTF.

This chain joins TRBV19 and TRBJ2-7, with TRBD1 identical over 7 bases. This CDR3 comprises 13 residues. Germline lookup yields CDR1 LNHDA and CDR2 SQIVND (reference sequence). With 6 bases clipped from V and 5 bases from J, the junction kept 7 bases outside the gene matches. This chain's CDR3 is CASRVTGRDEQYF. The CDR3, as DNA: TGTGCCAGTAGAGTGACAGGGCGTGACGAGCAGTACTTC.

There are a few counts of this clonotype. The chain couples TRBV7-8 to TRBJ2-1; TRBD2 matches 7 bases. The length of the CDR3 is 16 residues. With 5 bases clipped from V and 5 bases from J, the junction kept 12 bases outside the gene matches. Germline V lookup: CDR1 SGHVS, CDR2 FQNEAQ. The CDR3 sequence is CASSHHRAGIHNEQFF. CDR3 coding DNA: TGTGCCAGCAGCCACCACCGAGCGGGGATCCACAATGAGCAGTTCTTC.

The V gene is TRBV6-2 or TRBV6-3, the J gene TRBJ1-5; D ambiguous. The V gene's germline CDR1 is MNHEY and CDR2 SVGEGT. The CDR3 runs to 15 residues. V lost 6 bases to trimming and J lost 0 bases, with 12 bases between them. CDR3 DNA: TGTGCCAGCAGGCGCCCAGGCGGTAGCAATCAGCCCCAGCATTTT. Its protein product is CASRRPGGSNQPQHF.